Following are 10 T cell receptor beta chains from one sample sequenced in a study of OX40 agonist ivuxolimab in advanced cancers. Sequencing was performed with immunoSEQ multiplex PCR; in TCRdb, only in-frame clones are kept and a portion is missing. The table shows under 80,000 clones, with 70% to 90% occurring only once. The source material was CD4+ or CD8+ T cells sorted from blood, sampled in a trial of the OX40 agonist ivuxolimab. These TCRs come from an adult with an advanced solid tumor such as melanoma, head and neck, liver or kidney cancer.

The chain uses TRBV2 and TRBJ1-2; no reliable D call. Deletions cut 8 bases from V and 2 bases from J, with 9 bases between. This CDR3 comprises 12 residues. Germline CDR1 reads SNHLY; CDR2 reads FYNNEI. CDR3 nucleotides: TGTGCCAGCTCGGGAGGAAACTATGGCTACACCTTC. Translation: CASSGGNYGYTF.

The chain joins TRBV4-1 to TRBJ2-1; 7 bases are shared with TRBD2. With 0 bases clipped from V and 0 bases from J, the junction kept 5 bases outside the gene matches. The length of the CDR3 is 17 residues. In germline, CDR1 is MGHRA, CDR2 YSYEKL. The CDR3 DNA follows: TGCGCCAGCAGCCAAGATGAGGGAGGGCCCTCCTACAATGAGCAGTTCTTC. Its protein is CASSQDEGGPSYNEQFF.

This chain joins TRBV6-5 and TRBJ2-7; 11 bases are shared with TRBD1. J lost 6 bases, V lost 10 bases, and 14 bases had no gene match. This CDR3 contains 15 residues. Germline values: CDR1 MNHEY, CDR2 SVGAGI. The CDR3 DNA follows: TGTGCCACCAAGGCCCCCGGGACAGGGGGGAGCGAGCAGTACTTC. This encodes CATKAPGTGGSEQYF.

J is TRBJ2-7 and V is TRBV11-2, with D perhaps matching TRBD1 (6 bases). The V and J ends lost 1 base and 0 bases respectively, with 10 bases between them. Germline CDR1 reads SGHAT; CDR2 reads FQNNGV. This CDR3 has 15 residues. The CDR3 is CASSLVSGDSYEQYF. The CDR3 DNA reads TGTGCCAGCAGCTTAGTATCAGGGGACTCCTACGAGCAGTACTTC.

J is TRBJ2-1 and V is TRBV7-8; unclear D gene. Trimming removed 1 base from V and 0 bases from J, with 22 bases in between. This CDR3 is built from 20 residues. The germline V gene has CDR1 SGHVS and CDR2 FQNEAQ. CDR3 nucleotides: TGTGCCAGCAGCTTAGGCCGGACGTCTTACACGACAAGCTCCTACAATGAGCAGTTCTTC. It encodes CASSLGRTSYTTSSYNEQFF.

The gene calls are TRBV5-1 and TRBJ2-2; perhaps TRBD2 as D (6 bases). V was clipped by 1 base and J by 8 bases, with 18 bases between them. Germline V gene sequence: CDR1 SGHRS, CDR2 YFSETQ. This CDR3 has 16 residues. The CDR3 DNA follows: TGCGCCAGCAGCTTGACTCCAGTTGGAGGGTCGGGGGAGCTGTTTTTT. This gives the protein CASSLTPVGGSGELFF.

The chain uses TRBV19 and TRBJ1-2, with D possibly being TRBD1 (6 bases). V was shortened by 5 bases and J by 8 bases, with 24 bases between the two germline ends. CDR1 is LNHDA and CDR2 is SQIVND in the germline V gene (reference sequence). The CDR3 is 16 residues long. The CDR3 DNA follows: TGTGCCAGTAGTCCCTGGGACAAGGTCTTCGCTAGGGGCTACACCTTC. Its translation is CASSPWDKVFARGYTF.

V and J are TRBV7-9 and TRBJ2-7, with D maybe TRBD1 (5 bases). V was shortened by 0 bases and J by 2 bases, with 8 bases between the two germline ends. Germline loops: CDR1 SEHNR, CDR2 FQNEAQ (reference sequence). This CDR3 region has 14 residues. The CDR3 DNA reads TGTGCCAGCAGCTTAGCAGGGGTGGCCTACGAGCAGTACTTC. It translates to CASSLAGVAYEQYF.

The chain recombines TRBV11-3 with TRBJ2-3; 8 nucleotides agree with TRBD1. The V segment lost 5 bases and the J segment 2 bases; nucleotides outside the gene matches: 6. There are 15 residues in the CDR3. Germline CDR1 and CDR2: SGHNT and YENEEA. CDR3 in amino acids: CASSTRQGSTDTQYF. The DNA of the CDR3 is TGTGCCAGCAGCACGAGACAGGGGTCCACAGATACGCAGTATTTT.

CDR3 nucleotide sequence: TGTGCCTGGATCCGGCCCACTGAAGCTTTCTTT. As protein: CAWIRPTEAFF. The V gene is TRBV30, the J gene TRBJ1-1; D is ambiguous. This CDR3 comprises 11 residues. Trimming shortened V by 4 bases and J by 4 bases, and 7 bases separated the two germline ends. Germline CDR1 GTSNPN, CDR2 SVGIG (reference sequence).